What follows describes a single TCR beta chain. The antigen is undetermined. This sample stems from a study of T cells expressing NK-cell markers. The overall study: Most of the eight sequenced donors tested HCMV-seropositive; one tested seronegative. The study's findings and limits: Leadership of the CD3+CD56-NKG2C+ fraction also belonged to these clonotypes in a handful of donors.

The CDR3 length is 15 residues. In germline, CDR1 is SSHAT, CDR2 FNYEAQ (reference sequence). TCRdb re-called the 5' RACE reads and gives one entry per CDR3 protein, without DNA. With a few hundred thousand distinct CDR3 sequences in the sample, the ten largest clones hold 5% to 5.5%. The V call is TRBV7-7, the J call TRBJ2-1; TCRdb's D call of TRBD2 is untestable without DNA. The TCR originated in a man between 18 and 69 years old in good health. The source material was blood T cells: a sorted CD56 or NKG2C T cell subset, CD4+ or CD8+ T cells, or bulk PBMC T cells (not recorded which). CDR3 protein: CASSLGSGGHNEQFF.